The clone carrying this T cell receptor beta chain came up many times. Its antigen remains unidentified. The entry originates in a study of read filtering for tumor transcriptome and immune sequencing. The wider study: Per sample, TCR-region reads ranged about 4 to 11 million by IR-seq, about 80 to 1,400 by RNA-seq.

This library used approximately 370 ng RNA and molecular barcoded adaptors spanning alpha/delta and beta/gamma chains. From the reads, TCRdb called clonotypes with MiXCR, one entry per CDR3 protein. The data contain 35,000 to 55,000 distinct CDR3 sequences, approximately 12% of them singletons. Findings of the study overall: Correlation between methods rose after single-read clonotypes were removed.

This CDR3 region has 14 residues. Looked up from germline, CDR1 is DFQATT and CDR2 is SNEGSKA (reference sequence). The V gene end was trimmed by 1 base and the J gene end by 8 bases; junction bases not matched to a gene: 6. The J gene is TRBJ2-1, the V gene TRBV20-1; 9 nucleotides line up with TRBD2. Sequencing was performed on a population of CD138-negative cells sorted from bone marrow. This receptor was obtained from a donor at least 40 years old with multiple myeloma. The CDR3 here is CSARVLAGLDEQFF. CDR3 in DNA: TGCAGTGCTAGAGTTCTAGCGGGGTTGGATGAGCAGTTCTTC.